Here is one TCR beta chain with its context. This clonotype has more than one count but fewer than ten. It lacks a known antigen. Per-base qualities were not stored, and no clone one base away is much larger. The CDR3 spans 11 residues, from the cysteine through the phenylalanine. Only CDR3 DNA remains: 33 bases, in frame from the first base. Trimming takes 7 bases from V and 6 bases from J, and the germline ends sit 8 bases apart. The library was prepared using RT-PCR. Sequencing used a NextSeq 550. Clones were called with MiXCR by TCRdb after fastp trimmed the public reads at Q25, and only in-frame beta chains were retained. Rows merge per CDR3 protein into single entries with the most common DNA and genes. A total of some 880,000 distinct CDR3 sequences appear in this sample, about 20% of them only once. The ten largest clones take up 5% to 7.5% of the sample. The data are from a study of patients and donors after allogeneic stem cell transplantation (TCRdb year 2020).

This receptor was taken from a human donor who was either an allogeneic HSCT recipient or a stem cell or donor lymphocyte infusion donor (not recorded which). It is not recorded whose cells these are; they may come from a transplant donor. Recombination joined TRBV12-3 or TRBV12-4 with TRBJ2-3, with the D gene uncertain. Sequencing was carried out using blood, either unsorted or a sorted T cell fraction (not recorded which). The sequence in DNA is TGTGCCAGCACCTCTTTGGATACGCAGTATTTT. It translates to CASTSLDTQYF.